A selection of T cell receptor beta chains follows, all from one sample in a study of blood T cell repertoires in COVID-19. Only in-frame clones appear in the TCRdb table, and some are missing; sequencing was by immunoSEQ multiplex PCR. The profile shows about 310,000 clones, 87% of them singletons. The sample comprised peripheral blood. The receptors stem from a man in his fifties with active or convalescent COVID-19. Both conserved end residues are part of each CDR3. D genes are given only for firm matches. Only some rows state a clone size, as once, few, many or a class for expanded clones.

cdr3_aa cdr3_nt v_call d_call clone_size j_call
CASSEGGGVWPQHF TGTGCCAGCAGTGAAGGTGGAGGGGTATGGCCCCAGCATTTT TRBV6-1 . . TRBJ1-5
CASSQSGQGKNIQYF TGTGCCAGCAGCCAGTCCGGACAGGGCAAAAACATTCAGTACTTC TRBV16 TRBD1 . TRBJ2-4
CASSRTGNTEAFF TGTGCCAGCAGCCGAACAGGGAACACTGAAGCTTTCTTT TRBV7-9 . . TRBJ1-1
CASRTSPDSSMTGELFF TGCGCCAGCCGAACCTCCCCCGACAGTAGCATGACCGGGGAGCTGTTTTTT TRBV4-3 . . TRBJ2-2
CASSLVLRDTQYF TGTGCCAGCAGCTTAGTCTTGCGGGATACGCAGTATTTT TRBV7-9 . . TRBJ2-3
CSVEQGATGELFF TGCAGCGTTGAACAGGGGGCCACCGGGGAGCTGTTTTTT TRBV29-1 TRBD1 . TRBJ2-2
CASSPQRAERGTQYF TGTGCCAGCAGCCCCCAGCGGGCTGAACGCGGTACCCAGTACTTC TRBV3-1/TRBV3-2 . . TRBJ2-5
CASGYKDRGGLMNTEAFF TGTGCCAGCGGATATAAGGACAGGGGCGGCCTCATGAACACTGAAGCTTTCTTT TRBV2 TRBD1 . TRBJ1-1
CASSPQGAGNTEAFF TGTGCCAGCAGCCCACAGGGGGCGGGGAACACTGAAGCTTTCTTT TRBV7-2 TRBD1 . TRBJ1-1
CASSEVQGYSNQPQHF TGTGCCAGCAGTGAGGTACAGGGCTATAGCAATCAGCCCCAGCATTTT TRBV6-1 . few TRBJ1-5
CASSPSNRGYEQYF TGCGCCAGCAGCCCTTCGAACAGGGGGTACGAGCAGTACTTC TRBV5-1 TRBD1 . TRBJ2-7
CASSLKRNSPYSNQPQHF TGTGCCAGCAGCTTAAAACGCAACTCTCCTTATAGCAATCAGCCCCAGCATTTT TRBV7-9 . . TRBJ1-5
CASSHGTSGGETQYF TGTGCCAGCAGCCACGGGACTAGCGGGGGAGAGACCCAGTACTTC TRBV11-3 TRBD2 . TRBJ2-5
CASSPTGAQSGVYGYTF TGTGCCAGCAGCCCGACAGGGGCCCAAAGCGGAGTCTATGGCTACACCTTC TRBV7-2 TRBD1 . TRBJ1-2
CASSPIQRSPLHF TGCGCCAGCAGCCCTATACAGAGATCACCCCTCCACTTT TRBV4-3 . . TRBJ1-6
CSARAGVGYTF TGCAGTGCAAGAGCAGGCGTTGGCTACACCTTC TRBV20-1 . . TRBJ1-2
CAIRTSGTYEQYF TGTGCCATCAGGACTAGCGGGACCTACGAGCAGTACTTC TRBV10-3 TRBD2 . TRBJ2-7
CASSPWTSGGAYEQFF TGTGCCAGCAGCCCGTGGACTAGCGGGGGGGCATATGAGCAGTTCTTC TRBV7-2 TRBD2 . TRBJ2-1
CASSFQREQYF TGTGCCAGCAGCTTTCAGAGGGAGCAGTACTTC TRBV5-6 . few TRBJ2-7
CASIRRGLTDTQYF TGTGCCAGCATCCGGAGAGGGCTGACAGATACGCAGTATTTT TRBV2 . . TRBJ2-3
CASRPRTGDGEKLFF TGTGCCAGTCGCCCACGGACAGGCGATGGTGAAAAACTGTTTTTT TRBV19 TRBD1 few TRBJ1-4
CASSQDSSGETQYF TGTGCCAGCAGCCAAGATTCCAGCGGGGAGACCCAGTACTTC TRBV3-1/TRBV3-2 . . TRBJ2-5
CASRIGTGKGYEQYF TGTGCCAGTAGAATCGGGACAGGCAAAGGTTACGAGCAGTACTTC TRBV19 TRBD1 . TRBJ2-7
CASSLSRQGLHYGYTF TGTGCCAGCAGTTTATCCCGACAGGGCCTTCACTATGGCTACACCTTC TRBV28 TRBD1 . TRBJ1-2
CSVASAINNEQFF TGCAGCGTTGCTTCAGCGATTAACAATGAGCAGTTCTTC TRBV29-1 . . TRBJ2-1
CASSLSAGGPSNEQYF TGCGCCAGCAGCTTGTCAGCGGGAGGGCCGAGTAACGAGCAGTACTTC TRBV5-1 TRBD2 once TRBJ2-7
CASSLGPSGSYEQYF TGTGCCAGCAGCTTAGGACCTAGCGGCTCCTACGAGCAGTACTTC TRBV11-2 TRBD2 . TRBJ2-7
CAWSFGQGSNTEAFF TGTGCCTGGAGTTTTGGACAGGGCTCCAACACTGAAGCTTTCTTT TRBV30 TRBD1 . TRBJ1-1
CASSQDQRVNGELFF TGTGCCAGCAGCCAAGACCAGCGGGTTAACGGGGAGCTGTTTTTT TRBV4-2 . . TRBJ2-2
CASSQEGTTFTGELFF TGCGCCAGCAGCCAAGAGGGGACTACATTTACCGGGGAGCTGTTTTTT TRBV4-1 TRBD2 . TRBJ2-2
CASSEDSGGDQPQHF TGTGCCAGCAGTGAAGATTCAGGGGGCGATCAGCCCCAGCATTTT TRBV2 TRBD1 . TRBJ1-5
CASFGQGFSTQYF TGTGCCAGTTTTGGACAGGGGTTTAGTACGCAGTATTTT TRBV19 TRBD1 . TRBJ2-3
CSVGTGGGTEAFF TGCAGCGTAGGGACAGGGGGAGGCACTGAAGCTTTCTTT TRBV29-1 TRBD1 few TRBJ1-1
CASSSLSGGETQYF TGCGCCAGCAGCAGCCTTAGCGGGGGTGAGACCCAGTACTTC TRBV5-1 TRBD2 . TRBJ2-5
CASSQDHRGTDTQYF TGCGCCAGCAGCCAAGACCACAGGGGCACAGATACGCAGTATTTT TRBV4-3 . . TRBJ2-3
CASRSEDYQGSDTQYF TGTGCCAGCAGGTCTGAGGACTACCAAGGCTCAGATACGCAGTATTTT TRBV2 . once TRBJ2-3
CASSHRDRVYGYTF TGTGCCAGTAGTCACCGGGACAGAGTCTATGGCTACACCTTC TRBV19 TRBD1 . TRBJ1-2
CASSLRGQGDSPLHF TGTGCCAGCAGCCTAAGGGGACAGGGTGATTCACCCCTCCACTTT TRBV6-5 TRBD1 . TRBJ1-6
CASRTGLLTEAFF TGTGCCAGCCGGACAGGGTTGCTCACTGAAGCTTTCTTT TRBV2 TRBD1 . TRBJ1-1
CASGQGGKQYF TGTGCCAGCGGGCAGGGCGGGAAGCAGTACTTC TRBV12-3/TRBV12-4 . . TRBJ2-7
CASSPDKYNEQFF TGTGCCAGCTCACCTGACAAGTACAATGAGCAGTTCTTC TRBV18 . once TRBJ2-1
CASSPGQGNEKLFF TGCGCCAGCAGCCCGGGACAGGGGAACGAAAAACTGTTTTTT TRBV5-1 TRBD1 . TRBJ1-4
CASSHGDTQYF TGTGCCAGCTCGCACGGAGATACGCAGTATTTT TRBV28 . . TRBJ2-3
CASSQGQGARDTQYF TGTGCCAGCAGCCAAGGACAAGGGGCCCGCGATACGCAGTATTTT TRBV4-2 . . TRBJ2-3
CASSPVGTGNTGELFF TGTGCCAGCTCACCGGTCGGGACAGGGAACACCGGGGAGCTGTTTTTT TRBV18 TRBD1 . TRBJ2-2
CASSLERVGISDTQYF TGCGCCAGCAGCTTGGAGAGGGTCGGGATCTCAGATACGCAGTATTTT TRBV5-1 . . TRBJ2-3